This TCR beta chain was captured by sequencing in a study of blood T cells in healthy people across ages. V was pared by 5 bases and J by 2 bases, with 10 bases between. Germline V CDR1 and CDR2: SGHRS, YFSETQ. This CDR3 comprises 13 residues. This clonotype was seen a few times. Primers used in a second PCR of about 6 to 11 cycles were a sample-barcoded 5' primer and a J-beta primer mix. One entry per CDR3 protein, called by TCRdb with MiXCR from the 5' RACE reads. The sample lists over 500,000 distinct CDR3 sequences, over 25% occurring once. This same sample was also taken into another study, of T cells of mothers and their children. That source adds: Reverse transcription into cDNA received all extracted RNA, at approximately 1.6 ug per 15 ul.

This receptor was taken from a boy aged 2-15 years in good health. The specimen sequenced was blood. The V gene is TRBV5-1, the J gene TRBJ2-5; the D is unclear. The CDR3 nucleotides read TGCGCCAGCAGTTACGTCAGGCAAGAGACCCAGTACTTC. It specifies CASSYVRQETQYF.